Below are 28 T cell receptor beta chains sequenced from a single sample in a study of T cells in Graves' hyperthyroidism and ophthalmopathy. Amplified regions were TCR beta CDR3 sequences from RNA transcripts. HTBI primers were employed in a first-round RT-PCR of the TCR CDR3. TCRdb used MiXCR to reprocess the multiplex PCR reads, holding one entry per CDR3 protein. Of about 350,000 distinct CDR3 sequences in the sample, over 15% were seen once. Sequenced: blood. Source of these receptors: a woman between 35 and 50 years old with Graves' ophthalmopathy.

This clonotype has more than one count but fewer than ten. The rearrangement links TRBV27 to TRBJ1-2; TRBD1 is a possible D gene (6 bases). This CDR3 contains 16 residues. CDR1 is MNHEY, CDR2 SMNVEV, per germline (reference sequence). Trimming removed 5 bases at V and 5 bases at J, with 21 bases between. The CDR3 spells CASSPSPGVPGYGYTF. CDR3 DNA: TGTGCCAGCAGTCCGAGCCCAGGGGTCCCGGGGTATGGCTACACCTTC.

Only a few counts were recorded for this clonotype. The rearrangement joins TRBV4-1 to TRBJ1-1; possibly TRBD1 for D (6 bases). Germline V lookup: CDR1 MGHRA, CDR2 YSYEKL. Trimming removed 5 bases at V and 0 bases at J, with 16 bases between. CDR3 length: 16 amino acids. The CDR3 reads CASSYPTGQLNTEAFF. CDR3 DNA: TGCGCCAGCAGCTACCCGACAGGCCAACTGAACACTGAAGCTTTCTTT.

The table lists this clonotype with many counts. The J gene is TRBJ1-2, the V gene TRBV6-1; no reliable D call. From germline, CDR1 is MNHNS and CDR2 SASEGT. The CDR3 runs to 13 residues. V dropped 4 bases and J dropped 4 bases, with 10 bases sitting between them. As DNA, the CDR3 is TGTGCCAGCAGTGGCTCTCGCTTCTATGGCTACACCTTC. This translates into CASSGSRFYGYTF.

The sample holds many counts of this clonotype. This sequence joins TRBV9 and TRBJ2-1, with 8 bases lining up with TRBD2. The V gene's germline CDR1 is SGDLS and CDR2 YYNGEE. The CDR3 is 19 amino acids. V dropped 0 bases and J dropped 3; count of bases not matched to a gene: 14. The DNA for the CDR3 is TGTGCCAGCAGCGTAGAGGTAGGTTTGGCGGGAGGTCTCTACAATGAGCAGTTCTTC. It specifies CASSVEVGLAGGLYNEQFF.

The chain employs TRBV11-2 and TRBJ1-3, with unresolved D. The CDR3 sequence is 13 residues long. The V end was cut by 4 bases, the J end by 4 bases, with 8 bases between. Germline V lookup: CDR1 SGHAT, CDR2 FQNNGV. The CDR3 is CASSSAPGNTIYF. In DNA form, the CDR3 reads TGTGCCAGCAGCTCAGCCCCAGGAAACACCATATATTTT.

This sequence joins TRBV28 and TRBJ2-7; TRBD2 matches 8 bases. The germline CDR1 and CDR2 sequences are MDHEN and SYDVKM. CDR3 size: 18 residues. V shed 2 bases, J shed 4 bases, and the junction held 16 bases outside the gene matches. In DNA, the CDR3 is TGTGCCAGCAGTTTAAATCGGAGGTTGGGCGGGGGGTCTTACGAGCAGTACTTC. This encodes CASSLNRRLGGGSYEQYF.

In its sample, this clonotype was seen many times. The chain carries TRBV6-2 or TRBV6-3 and TRBJ2-2; TRBD1 might be the D (6 bases). V lost 5 bases, J lost 4 bases, and 17 bases lay in between. CDR1 is MNHEY, CDR2 SVGEGT, per germline. The CDR3 length is 16 residues. CDR3 residues: CASSNYRVLLTGELFF. The CDR3 bases are TGTGCCAGCAGTAACTACAGGGTTCTCCTCACCGGGGAGCTGTTTTTT.

This clonotype was seen many times. V and J are TRBV4-2 and TRBJ1-2, with D possibly TRBD1 on 5 matching bases. Germline loops: CDR1 LGHNA, CDR2 YNFKEQ. This CDR3 spans 14 amino acids. Trimming stripped 1 base from V and 2 bases from J, with 8 bases between. CDR3 residues: CASSQGDGNYGYTF. The DNA of the CDR3 is TGTGCCAGCAGCCAAGGGGACGGCAACTATGGCTACACCTTC.

This clonotype has ten or more counts. The rearrangement joins TRBV6-1 to TRBJ2-1; 9 bases are shared with TRBD1. After removal of 4 bases from V and 6 bases from J, the junction contained 7 bases not matched to a gene. The CDR3 extends over 15 amino acids. Germline V lookup: CDR1 MNHNS, CDR2 SASEGT. Written as DNA, the CDR3 is TGTGCCAGCAGTGCAAGATCGACAGGGGGCAATGAGCAGTTCTTC. Encoded protein: CASSARSTGGNEQFF.

This clonotype was detected many times. This chain connects TRBV6-5 to TRBJ1-1, with D perhaps matching TRBD1 (5 bases). The CDR3 is made up of 13 amino acids. Germline lookup yields CDR1 MNHEY and CDR2 SVGAGI. V gave up 4 bases and J gave up 5 bases, with 11 bases separating them. This CDR3 reads CASSSGGGTEAFF. The CDR3 DNA follows: TGTGCCAGCAGTTCGGGGGGAGGGACTGAAGCTTTCTTT.

This clonotype was seen ten or more times. The rearrangement joins TRBV11-2 to TRBJ2-6; 7 bases are shared with TRBD1. Unmatched junction bases numbered 4, after V lost 5 bases and J lost 0 bases. This CDR3 region has 16 residues. Germline V gene data show CDR1 as SGHAT and CDR2 as FQNNGV. The CDR3 spells CASSPRQGSGANVLTF. CDR3 DNA: TGTGCCAGCAGCCCAAGACAGGGCTCTGGGGCCAACGTCCTGACTTTC.

This clonotype has ten or more counts. This chain connects TRBV19 to TRBJ2-7, with 7 bases fitting TRBD1. With 7 bases clipped from V and 0 bases from J, the junction kept 9 bases outside the gene matches. Germline loops: CDR1 LNHDA, CDR2 SQIVND (reference sequence). CDR3 length equals 15 residues. Here the CDR3 DNA reads TGTGCCAGTACCCCGGGACAGTGGAGCTCCTACGAGCAGTACTTC. Translation: CASTPGQWSSYEQYF. The variable domain in full, completed from reference TRBV19 and TRBJ2-7, reads DGGITQSPKYLFRKEGQNVTLSCEQNLNHDAMYWYRQDPGQGLRLIYYSQIVNDFQKGDIAEGYSVSREKKESFPLTVTSAQKNPTAFYLCASTPGQWSSYEQYFGPGTRLTVT.

Worth noting for this clonotype: One end of the junction does not line up with germline, which may come from a read error. V usage is TRBV20-1 and J usage is TRBJ1-2, with D uncertain. CDR3 length: 15 residues. Per the germline V gene, CDR1 is DFQATT and CDR2 is SNEGSKA (reference sequence). Written as DNA, the CDR3 is TGCAGTGCTAGAGATTTACTGATAATTAACTATGGCTACAACTTC. It is translated as CSARDLLIINYGYNF.

Many counts were recorded for this clonotype. This chain connects TRBV9 to TRBJ1-5; TRBD1 matches at 9 bases. Germline CDR1 is SGDLS and CDR2 is YYNGEE. The CDR3 runs to 14 residues. After removal of 3 bases from V and 6 bases from J, the junction contained 4 bases not matched to a gene. The CDR3 region has the DNA TGTGCCAGCAGCGCGACGGACAGGGGTCAGCCCCAGCATTTT. Translated, it gives CASSATDRGQPQHF.

Ten or more counts support this clonotype. The rearrangement links TRBV6-2 or TRBV6-3 to TRBJ2-7; 8 positions match TRBD2. J was trimmed by 2 bases and V by 7 bases; bases with no gene match: 4. The CDR3 loop spans 13 amino acids. The V gene's germline CDR1 is MNHEY and CDR2 SVGEGT. The CDR3 reads CASNQRETYEQYF. Written as DNA, the CDR3 is TGTGCCAGCAACCAGCGGGAGACCTACGAGCAGTACTTC.

About this clonotype: Just one base apart from a much larger clone, this may be a read error. This chain connects TRBV11-1 to TRBJ1-6; D may be TRBD1 (5 bases). The CDR3 contains 16 residues. Germline-derived CDR1 and CDR2 are SGHAT and FQDESV (reference sequence). The CDR3 bases are TGTGCCAGCAGCCCCTTAGGGAGGGGTGACAATTCACCCCTCTACTTT. This encodes CASSPLGRGDNSPLYF.

Worth noting for this clonotype: At one end the junction does not follow the germline gene, possibly because of a read error. The rearrangement uses TRBV20-1 and TRBJ2-5, with 9 bases identical to TRBD2. Looked up from germline, CDR1 is DFQATT and CDR2 is SNEGSKA (reference sequence). The CDR3 is made up of 15 amino acids. The CDR3 DNA is TGCAGTGCTAGACTAGCGGGGCGAAACCAAGAGGCCCAGTACTTC. Residues: CSARLAGRNQEAQYF.

This clonotype has a count of ten or more. The rearrangement links TRBV28 to TRBJ2-4; 8 nucleotides agree with TRBD2. The CDR3 length is 16 residues. Looked up from germline, CDR1 is MDHEN and CDR2 is SYDVKM. The junction had 9 bases not matched to a gene; V was cut back by 5 bases and J by 3 bases. This chain's CDR3 is CASSPSYGRGKNIQYF. The CDR3 nucleotides read TGTGCCAGCAGTCCCTCCTACGGGAGGGGCAAAAACATTCAGTACTTC.

In regard to this clonotype: A much larger clone differs from this one at a single base, so this may be a read error. The chain couples TRBV24-1 to TRBJ2-2; TRBD2 is a possible D gene (5 bases). Germline CDR1 reads KGHDR; CDR2 reads SFDVKD. The CDR3 loop spans 14 amino acids. CDR3 sequence (DNA): TGTGCCACGCAACTGAGCGGAAACACCGGGGAGCTGTGTTTT. This translates into CATQLSGNTGELCF.

The rearrangement links TRBV7-8 to TRBJ2-2; no reliable D call. This CDR3 is 17 amino acids long. Germline loops: CDR1 SGHVS, CDR2 FQNEAQ. Trimming left V 1 base short and J 0 bases short, with 12 bases between. CDR3 protein: CASSLVGADPNTGELFF. CDR3 coding DNA: TGTGCCAGCAGCTTAGTGGGCGCGGACCCGAACACCGGGGAGCTGTTTTTT. The full variable domain, completed using reference TRBV7-8 and TRBJ2-2, is GAGVSQSPRYKVAKRGQDVALRCDPISGHVSLFWYQQALGQGPEFLTYFQNEAQLDKSGLPSDRFFAERPEGSVSTLKIQRTQQEDSAVYLCASSLVGADPNTGELFFGEGSRLTVL.

This clonotype was detected ten times or more. The genes are TRBV12-3 or TRBV12-4 and TRBJ1-3, with 8 bases that match TRBD1. Trimming cost V 4 bases and J 1 base; bases outside gene matches: 6. This CDR3 spans 16 amino acids. The CDR3 sequence is CASSWTGSRSGNTIYF. The CDR3 DNA is TGTGCCAGCAGTTGGACAGGGTCAAGGTCTGGAAACACCATATATTTT.

This clonotype was detected ten times or more. This chain joins TRBV20-1 and TRBJ2-7; D gene ambiguous. The CDR3 sequence is 14 residues long. The germline CDR1 and CDR2 sequences are DFQATT and SNEGSKA (reference sequence). The V and J ends lost 6 bases and 2 bases respectively, with 17 bases between them. The CDR3 region is CSAPLGSGTYEQYF. DNA of the CDR3: TGCAGTGCCCCCCTAGGGTCTGGGACCTACGAGCAGTACTTC.

This chain joins TRBV29-1 and TRBJ1-2; no clear D gene. Germline-derived CDR1 and CDR2 are SQVTM and ANQGSEA. The CDR3 has 13 amino acids. The V end was cut by 4 bases, the J end by 0 bases, with 9 bases between. The CDR3 here is CSVAPGPNYGYTF. In DNA, the CDR3 is TGCAGCGTTGCACCAGGTCCTAACTATGGCTACACCTTC.

This clonotype appeared many times. The junction shows a germline mismatch at one end, possibly a read error. V gene TRBV28 combines with J gene TRBJ2-7; D may be TRBD1 (5 bases). Germline CDR1 MDHEN, CDR2 SYDVKM. The CDR3 is 13 amino acids. CDR3 DNA: TGTGCCAGCAGCCCCCGACAGACCTACGAGCAGTGCTTC. It specifies CASSPRQTYEQCF.

This clonotype came up many times. The genes are TRBV27 and TRBJ2-7; 9 bases fit TRBD2. Germline trimming cut 8 bases from V and 2 bases from J; bases unmatched to any gene: 10. In germline, CDR1 is MNHEY, CDR2 SMNVEV (reference sequence). The CDR3 runs 15 residues. The CDR3 region has the DNA TGTGCCAGCGCCTCGACTAGCGGCTTAACCTACGAGCAGTACTTC. It encodes CASASTSGLTYEQYF.

This clonotype came up many times. The chain uses TRBV15 and TRBJ2-5; D remains unclear. Per germline, CDR1 LNHNV and CDR2 YYDKDF (reference sequence). V was pared by 3 bases and J by 1 base, with 9 bases between. CDR3 length equals 14 residues. The CDR3 loop reads CATSRRRGQETQYF. The DNA for the CDR3 is TGTGCCACCAGCAGGAGACGAGGCCAAGAGACCCAGTACTTC.

This clonotype was seen ten or more times. The chain joins TRBV6-1 to TRBJ2-7, with TRBD1 matching 7 bases. The CDR3 contains 14 residues. The V gene's germline CDR1 is MNHNS and CDR2 SASEGT. V was clipped by 5 bases and J by 1 base; unmatched bases: 5. The CDR3 protein is CASSPDRASYEQYF. The CDR3 DNA reads TGTGCCAGCAGTCCCGACAGGGCTTCCTACGAGCAGTACTTC.

This rearrangement joins TRBV19 to TRBJ2-4, with D unclear. This CDR3 has 21 amino acids. CDR1 LNHDA and CDR2 SQIVND come from the germline V gene (reference sequence). V was cut by 3 bases and J by 0 bases, with 27 bases left in between. The DNA for the CDR3 is TGTGCCAGTAGTATCCTCTTCCAGGCGCCCCTACAGATCCTAGCCAAAAACATTCAGTACTTC. Residues: CASSILFQAPLQILAKNIQYF.